These 27 T cell receptor beta chains share one sample of origin, sequenced in a study of metastatic and nonmetastatic thyroid tumors. Patients had received no treatment of any kind before thyroid surgery. With MiXCR, TCRdb reprocessed the PCR reads. The sample yields around 15,000 clones, approximately 30% seen once. Sequences were obtained from tumor tissue. These receptors all come from a female donor with papillary thyroid cancer or a benign thyroid nodule (not recorded which). Some clones in this sample may be carry-over from other donors' samples.

Note on this clone: A much more abundant neighbour one base away suggests this may be a read error. This sample includes further DNA sequences coding for the same CDR3. The rearrangement uses TRBV9 and TRBJ2-5; D is uncertain. V lost 0 bases and J 1 base, leaving 13 bases between the germline ends. CDR3 size: 16 residues. Per the germline V gene, CDR1 is SGDLS and CDR2 is YYNGEE. The CDR3 DNA sequence: TGTGCCAGCAGCGTAGGGGTGGTTGTGCTCCAAGAGACCCAGTACTTC. It translates to CASSVGVVVLQETQYF. Full variable domain (missing parts from reference TRBV9 and TRBJ2-5): DSGVTQTPKHLITATGQRVTLRCSPRSGDLSVYWYQQSLDQGLQFLIQYYNGEERAKGNILERFSAQQFPDLHSELNLSSLELGDSALYFCASSVGVVVLQETQYFGPGTRLLVL.

A remark on this clone: This likely comes from a read error, as the CDR3 has no conserved phenylalanine or tryptophan at its end. The rearrangement uses TRBV14 and TRBJ2-7, with unresolved D. The CDR3 totals 15 residues. The V and J ends lost 3 bases and 3 bases respectively, with 15 bases between them. Germline assignment: CDR1 SGHDN and CDR2 FVKESK. The CDR3: CASSQDAVALYEQYS. The CDR3 nucleotides read TGTGCCAGCAGCCAGGACGCAGTCGCACTCTACGAGCAGTACTCC.

This clone was seen at least ten times. The J gene is TRBJ2-1, the V gene TRBV4-1; D is perhaps TRBD1 (7 bases). CDR1 and CDR2 (germline): MGHRA, YSYEKL. The V and J ends lost 1 base and 5 bases respectively, with 18 bases between them. The length of the CDR3 is 17 residues. CDR3 in DNA: TGCGCCAGCAGCCAAGGGGCGGGACAGACTTACCACAATGAGCAGTTCTTC. Protein sequence: CASSQGAGQTYHNEQFF.

This clone was found a few times. This may be a read error: a much more frequent sequence differs by one nucleotide. The chain recombines TRBV19 with TRBJ2-3; the D is unclear. Deletions cut 7 bases from V and 2 bases from J, with 10 bases between. This CDR3 is 13 amino acids long. In germline, CDR1 is LNHDA, CDR2 SQIVND (reference sequence). CDR3 amino acids: CASKVVATDTQYF. CDR3 coding DNA: TGTGCCAGTAAAGTAGTAGCCACAGATACGCAGTATTTT.

Many counts were recorded for this clone. CDR3 sequence (DNA): TGCGCCAGCAGCAAAGAACAGGATTGGTTCACTGAAGCTTTCTTT. Protein: CASSKEQDWFTEAFF. The chain couples TRBV5-1 to TRBJ1-1, with D tentatively TRBD1 (5 bases). The CDR3 extends over 15 amino acids. The germline CDR1 and CDR2 sequences are SGHRS and YFSETQ. V was pared by 4 bases and J by 4 bases, with 17 bases between.

In this sample, this clone turned up many times. The chain uses TRBV5-6 and TRBJ2-7; 16 nucleotides line up with TRBD2. The CDR3 totals 16 residues. Per the germline V gene, CDR1 is SGHDT and CDR2 is YYEEEE. V dropped 5 bases and J dropped 2; count of bases not matched to a gene: 4. Here the CDR3 reads CASRGLAGGRAYEQYF. CDR3 sequence (DNA): TGTGCCAGCAGGGGACTAGCGGGAGGGAGGGCCTACGAGCAGTACTTC.

This chain connects TRBV5-6 to TRBJ2-3, with 8 bases that match TRBD2. The V and J ends lost 1 base and 0 bases, in that order; junction bases with no gene match: 7. The CDR3 contains 17 residues. Germline loops: CDR1 SGHDT, CDR2 YYEEEE. The CDR3 region is CASSLRYGGASTDTQYF. The DNA for the CDR3 is TGTGCCAGCAGCTTGCGGTACGGGGGGGCTAGCACAGATACGCAGTATTTT.

This clone has more than one count but fewer than ten. This chain links TRBV19 with TRBJ1-1; D possibly corresponds to TRBD1 (6 bases). This CDR3 comprises 14 residues. Between the trimmed V and J ends, which lost 3 bases and 4 bases, there was a span of 12 bases. In germline, CDR1 is LNHDA, CDR2 SQIVND (reference sequence). Here the CDR3 reads CASSITWGRTEAFF. DNA for the CDR3: TGTGCCAGTAGTATTACATGGGGGCGCACTGAAGCTTTCTTT.

V is TRBV20-1 and J is TRBJ1-5, with D tentatively TRBD1 (5 bases). CDR3 size: 14 residues. V dropped 0 bases and J dropped 7 bases, with 13 bases sitting between them. Germline V gene data show CDR1 as DFQATT and CDR2 as SNEGSKA (reference sequence). The CDR3 bases are TGCAGTGCTAGAGATCAAGGGGTACGACAGCCCCAGCATTTT. As protein: CSARDQGVRQPQHF.

Details on this clone: With a much larger clone just one base away, this may be a read error. The J gene is TRBJ2-5, the V gene TRBV7-6; 9 nucleotides align to TRBD1. Germline V lookup: CDR1 SGHVS, CDR2 FNYEAQ. The junction had 7 bases not matched to a gene; V was cut back by 5 bases and J by 3 bases. This CDR3 has 15 amino acids. This chain's CDR3 is CASSATGTGKETQYF. The DNA for the CDR3 is TGTGCCAGCAGCGCGACCGGGACAGGGAAAGAGACCCAGTACTTC.

The chain recombines TRBV27 with TRBJ2-2; weak D call: TRBD2 (5 bases). Germline-derived CDR1 and CDR2 are MNHEY and SMNVEV (reference sequence). The CDR3 contains 13 residues. V was shortened by 7 bases and J by 5 bases, with 11 bases between the two germline ends. The CDR3 here is CASTPTSTGELFF. CDR3 DNA: TGTGCCAGCACCCCTACTAGTACCGGGGAGCTGTTTTTT.

This clone was seen more than once but under ten times. At one end, the junction sequence differs from germline, possibly due to a read error. The gene calls are TRBV28 and TRBJ1-2; TRBD1 might be the D (6 bases). CDR1 is MDHEN and CDR2 is SYDVKM in the germline V gene. The CDR3 runs 17 residues. The CDR3 DNA sequence: TGTGCCAGCAGTTTATTATCCGGGTCAGGGGCTAACTATGTCTACACCTTC. Encoded protein: CASSLLSGSGANYVYTF.

For the CDR3, the DNA is TGTGCCAGCAGCTTGCGACTAGCGGGAAACTACGAGCAGTACTTC. Protein product: CASSLRLAGNYEQYF. The chain recombines TRBV7-3 with TRBJ2-7; 11 bases map to TRBD2. CDR3 length: 15 amino acids. J gave up 3 bases and V 3 bases, and 4 bases lay outside the gene matches. Germline values: CDR1 SGHTA, CDR2 FQGTGA.

The sample holds many counts of this clone. This chain connects TRBV6-4 to TRBJ2-1; D is possibly TRBD1 (5 bases). The germline gives CDR1 MRHNA, CDR2 SNTAGT. This CDR3 has 13 amino acids. The V gene lost 6 bases and the J gene lost 6 bases, with 12 bases spanning the gap. The CDR3 sequence: CASSSQGGNEQFF. CDR3 DNA sequence: TGTGCCAGCAGCTCCCAGGGTGGCAATGAGCAGTTCTTC.

A note on this clone: One base away lies a much larger clone, so this may be a sequencing read error. The chain combines TRBV12-3 or TRBV12-4 with TRBJ2-1, with D possibly TRBD1 on 6 matching bases. The CDR3 loop spans 12 amino acids. V was cut by 6 bases and J by 15 bases, with 18 bases left in between. For the CDR3, the DNA is TGTGCCAGCAGGGCTCCGTGCCAAGGGGGGTTCTTC. Its translation is CASRAPCQGGFF.

The CDR3 here is CSARDPRGLEANEKLFF. CDR3 bases: TGCAGTGCTAGAGATCCACGGGGGTTGGAGGCTAATGAAAAACTGTTTTTT. V usage is TRBV20-1 and J usage is TRBJ1-4; a possible D gene is TRBD1 (5 bases). The CDR3 covers 17 residues. V lost 0 bases and J lost 3, with 17 bases in between. Germline CDR1 and CDR2: DFQATT and SNEGSKA (reference sequence).

By its share, this clone is medium-sized. This CDR3 is also generated by other DNA sequences in the sample. The chain is built from TRBV4-1 and TRBJ1-5; D not resolved. The germline V gene has CDR1 MGHRA and CDR2 YSYEKL. The germline V and J ends were trimmed by 1 base and 0 bases, with 7 bases remaining between them. The CDR3 totals 15 residues. CDR3 sequence: CASSQVPGSNQPQHF. The CDR3 nucleotides are TGCGCCAGCAGCCAAGTTCCAGGTAGCAATCAGCCCCAGCATTTT.

On this clone itself: Relative to the germline gene, one junction end is altered; a read error may explain this. CDR3 loop: CAGSSGGSYNEQFF. DNA of the CDR3: TGCGCCGGCAGCTCGGGGGGCTCCTACAATGAGCAGTTCTTC. This rearrangement joins TRBV7-8 to TRBJ2-1; 7 bases are shared with TRBD2. The germline V gene has CDR1 SGHVS and CDR2 FQNEAQ. This CDR3 contains 14 residues.

This clone appeared many times. A clone one base away is much larger, so this may be a read error. The CDR3 coding sequence is TGTGCCAGCTCACCCGGACAGGTCCCCTACGAGCAGTACTTC. Its translation is CASSPGQVPYEQYF. This chain joins TRBV18 and TRBJ2-7; 7 nucleotides match TRBD1. Germline CDR1 KGHSH, CDR2 LQKENI. The CDR3 spans 14 residues. The trim removed 3 bases at V and 2 bases at J, leaving 4 bases unmatched.

This clone has only a few counts. An end of the junction does not agree with germline; a read error may underlie this. V gene TRBV6-1 combines with J gene TRBJ1-4, with D possibly TRBD1 on 5 matching bases. The CDR3 totals 14 residues. Germline CDR1 reads MNHNS; CDR2 reads SASEGT. CDR3 sequence reads: CASSPRDGREKLFF. CDR3 bases: TGTGCCAGCAGTCCCAGGGACGGAAGGGAAAAACTTTTTTTT.

This clone was counted ten times or more. V is TRBV19 and J is TRBJ2-1; D uncertain. Trimming cost V 0 bases and J 0 bases, with 12 bases left between them. This CDR3 contains 17 residues. CDR1 LNHDA and CDR2 SQIVND come from the germline V gene (reference sequence). CDR3 sequence: CASSIDGWPDSYNEQFF. Written as DNA, the CDR3 is TGTGCCAGTAGTATAGACGGCTGGCCAGACTCCTACAATGAGCAGTTCTTC.

J is TRBJ2-1 and V is TRBV5-1, with D maybe TRBD2 (6 bases). V was clipped by 1 base and J by 7 bases, with 15 bases between them. Germline loops: CDR1 SGHRS, CDR2 YFSETQ. The CDR3 has 15 amino acids. The CDR3 here is CASSLSCGTGNEQFF. CDR3 nucleotide sequence: TGCGCCAGCAGCTTGTCCTGTGGGACTGGGAATGAGCAGTTCTTC.

As concerns this clone: A read error may produce the germline difference seen at one junction end. The chain joins TRBV18 to TRBJ1-1; tentatively, D is TRBD1 (6 bases). Germline CDR1 KGHSH, CDR2 LQKENI. This CDR3 spans 15 amino acids. The CDR3: CASSPISGGDTESFF. CDR3 nucleotides: TGTGCCAGCTCCCCGATCTCCGGTGGGGACACTGAATCTTTCTTT.

The table lists this clone with many counts. The rearrangement joins TRBV5-1 to TRBJ2-7, with 10 bases lining up with TRBD2. With 5 bases clipped from V and 4 bases from J, the junction kept 12 bases outside the gene matches. Germline loops: CDR1 SGHRS, CDR2 YFSETQ. The CDR3 is made up of 16 amino acids. The CDR3 region has the DNA TGCGCCAGCAGGGACGCTCCAGGACTAGCGGTATACGAGCAGTACTTC. Translating gives CASRDAPGLAVYEQYF.

The rearrangement uses TRBV6-1 and TRBJ1-5; the D is unclear. From germline, CDR1 is MNHNS and CDR2 SASEGT. Trimming took 6 bases from V and 7 from J, leaving 13 bases between them. This CDR3 spans 13 amino acids. The CDR3 here is CASRTEVDQPQHF. CDR3 DNA sequence: TGTGCCAGCAGGACCGAGGTTGACCAGCCCCAGCATTTT.

This clone was found a few times. The CDR3, as DNA: TGCGCCAGCCGGGACCCCTCAGCGGAGCAGTACTTC. This translates into CASRDPSAEQYF. The V and J genes are TRBV10-2 and TRBJ2-7; D is tentatively TRBD1 or TRBD2 (5 bases each). Germline CDR1 is WSHSY and CDR2 is SAAADI. V lost 8 bases and J 7 bases, leaving 15 bases between the germline ends. This CDR3 region has 12 residues.

Points on this clone: Because it lacks the conserved phenylalanine or tryptophan at the end, this CDR3 is likely a read error. The rearrangement uses TRBV10-3 and TRBJ2-3; TRBD2 agrees at 8 bases. Germline V gene lookup returns CDR1 ENHRY and CDR2 SYGVKD. This CDR3 contains 16 residues. Trimming cost V 2 bases and J 5 bases; bases outside gene matches: 9. The CDR3 region is CAISEATSGRKDTQYL. CDR3 DNA: TGTGCCATCAGTGAGGCTACTAGCGGTCGCAAAGATACGCAGTATCTT.